This TCR beta chain derives from a study of persistence of HIV-infected CD4 T cells. Anti-CD3/anti-CD28 beads served as a nonspecific positive control stimulus. Sorting of responding CD4+ T cells relied on upregulated CD40 ligand together with CD69. The CDR3 is made up of 15 amino acids. Trimming took 5 bases from V and 7 from J; bases not matched to a gene: 10. CDR1 and CDR2 from the germline V gene are SGHTS and YDEGEE. The immunoSEQ assay was version 4, run in survey mode. Assay: immunoSEQ multiplex PCR; the TCRdb copy retains only in-frame clones and omits some. The table records some 41,000 clones, approximately 90% of them present only once. About this clone itself: Its target is not known.

The TCR comes from an adult man with HIV who was CMV-seropositive. The chain joins TRBV5-8 to TRBJ2-1, with 9 bases fitting TRBD2. The sequencing here drew on CD4+ T cells sorted from PBMCs after roughly 18-hour stimulation, taken from a patient who received antiretroviral therapy. The CDR3 DNA reads TGTGCCAGCAGACTCCCGGGACTAGCCTCTAATGAGCAGTTCTTC. Amino acids: CASRLPGLASNEQFF.